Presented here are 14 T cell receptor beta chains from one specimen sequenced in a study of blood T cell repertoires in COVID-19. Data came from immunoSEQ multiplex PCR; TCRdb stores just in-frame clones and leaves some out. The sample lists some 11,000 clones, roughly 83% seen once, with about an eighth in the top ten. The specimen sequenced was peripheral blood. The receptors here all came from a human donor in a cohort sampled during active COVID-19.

The CDR3, as DNA: TGCAGCGTTGCCGGACAGGCCAGCTCCTACGAGCAGTACTTC. Protein product: CSVAGQASSYEQYF. The chain uses TRBV29-1 and TRBJ2-7; 7 bases are shared with TRBD1. Germline V gene sequence: CDR1 SQVTM, CDR2 ANQGSEA. V trimming: 4 bases; J trimming: 0 bases; junction bases outside the gene matches: 6. The CDR3 covers 14 residues.

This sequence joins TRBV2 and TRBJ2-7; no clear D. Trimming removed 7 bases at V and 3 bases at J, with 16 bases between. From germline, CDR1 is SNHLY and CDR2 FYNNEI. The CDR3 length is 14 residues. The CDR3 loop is CASTRPGKGYEQYF. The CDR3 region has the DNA TGTGCCAGCACCAGACCAGGAAAAGGCTACGAGCAGTACTTC.

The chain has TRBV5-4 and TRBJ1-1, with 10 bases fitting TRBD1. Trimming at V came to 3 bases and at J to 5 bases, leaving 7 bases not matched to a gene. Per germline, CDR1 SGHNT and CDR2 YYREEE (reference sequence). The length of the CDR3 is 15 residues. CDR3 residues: CASSWTGGLMTEAFF. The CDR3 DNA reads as TGTGCCAGCAGCTGGACAGGGGGGTTGATGACTGAAGCTTTCTTT. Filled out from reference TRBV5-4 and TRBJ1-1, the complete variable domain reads ETGVTQSPTHLIKTRGQQVTLRCSSQSGHNTVSWYQQALGQGPQFIFQYYREEENGRGNFPPRFSGLQFPNYSSELNVNALELDDSALYLCASSWTGGLMTEAFFGQGTRLTVV.

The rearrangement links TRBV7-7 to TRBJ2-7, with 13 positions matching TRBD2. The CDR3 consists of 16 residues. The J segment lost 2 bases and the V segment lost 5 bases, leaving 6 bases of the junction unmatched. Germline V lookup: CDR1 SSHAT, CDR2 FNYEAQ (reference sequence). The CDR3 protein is CASSLTGTSGTYEQYF. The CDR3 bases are TGTGCCAGCAGCCTCACCGGGACTAGCGGGACCTACGAGCAGTACTTC.

The CDR3 bases are TGCGCCAGCAGCTTTACTAGCGGGAGGTCCTACAATGAGCAGTTCTTC. Translating it yields CASSFTSGRSYNEQFF. This chain links TRBV5-1 with TRBJ2-1, with TRBD2 matching 12 bases. V gave up 2 bases and J gave up 1 base; unmatched junction bases: 1. Germline V gives CDR1 SGHRS, CDR2 YFSETQ. The CDR3 loop spans 16 amino acids.

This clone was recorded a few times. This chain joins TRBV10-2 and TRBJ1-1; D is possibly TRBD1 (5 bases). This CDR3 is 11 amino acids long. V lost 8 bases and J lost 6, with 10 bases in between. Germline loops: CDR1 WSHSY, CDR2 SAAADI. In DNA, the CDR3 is TGCGCCAGCCTTGGGGGGTCTGAAGCTTTCTTT. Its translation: CASLGGSEAFF.

CDR3 sequence (DNA): TGTGCCAGTAGTATCTTTTCAGGGGGCAATGAGCAGTTCTTC. It encodes CASSIFSGGNEQFF. The V and J genes are TRBV19 and TRBJ2-1; TRBD1 aligns across 7 bases. This CDR3 spans 14 amino acids. The V and J ends lost 3 bases and 6 bases, in that order; junction bases with no gene match: 5. CDR1 is LNHDA, CDR2 SQIVND, per germline (reference sequence).

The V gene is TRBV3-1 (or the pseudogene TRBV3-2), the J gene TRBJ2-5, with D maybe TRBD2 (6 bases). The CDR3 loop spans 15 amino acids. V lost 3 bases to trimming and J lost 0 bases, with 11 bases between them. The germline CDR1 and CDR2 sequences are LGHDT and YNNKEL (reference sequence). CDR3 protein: CASSQGLGYQETQYF. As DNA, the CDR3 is TGTGCCAGCAGCCAGGGACTCGGGTACCAAGAGACCCAGTACTTC.

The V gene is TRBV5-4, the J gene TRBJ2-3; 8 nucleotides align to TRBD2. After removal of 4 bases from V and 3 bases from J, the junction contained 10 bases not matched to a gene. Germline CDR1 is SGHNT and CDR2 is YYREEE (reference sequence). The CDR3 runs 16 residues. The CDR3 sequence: CASSPNGGGQTDTQYF. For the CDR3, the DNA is TGTGCCAGCAGCCCAAACGGGGGGGGCCAAACAGATACGCAGTATTTT.

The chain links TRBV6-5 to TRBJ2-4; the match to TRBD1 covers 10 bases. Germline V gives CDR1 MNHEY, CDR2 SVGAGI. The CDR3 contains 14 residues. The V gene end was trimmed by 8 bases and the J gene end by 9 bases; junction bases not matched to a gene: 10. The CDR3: CASQQTGGDGIQYF. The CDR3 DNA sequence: TGTGCCAGCCAACAGACAGGGGGCGACGGCATTCAGTACTTC.

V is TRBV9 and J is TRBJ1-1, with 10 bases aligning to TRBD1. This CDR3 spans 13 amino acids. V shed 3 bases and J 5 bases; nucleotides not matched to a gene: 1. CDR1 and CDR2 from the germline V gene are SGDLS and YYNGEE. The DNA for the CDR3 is TGTGCCAGCAGCGGACAGGGGGCGACTGAAGCTTTCTTT. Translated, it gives CASSGQGATEAFF.

The CDR3 loop is CASSFQGPDTEAFF. The CDR3 DNA follows: TGCGCCAGCAGCTTTCAGGGGCCGGACACTGAAGCTTTCTTT. The chain employs TRBV5-1 and TRBJ1-1; tentatively, D is TRBD1 (6 bases). The CDR3 runs to 14 residues. Deletions cut 2 bases from V and 3 bases from J, with 11 bases between. Germline V gene lookup returns CDR1 SGHRS and CDR2 YFSETQ. The whole variable domain, remainder taken from reference TRBV5-1 and TRBJ1-1, is KAGVTQTPRYLIKTRGQQVTLSCSPISGHRSVSWYQQTPGQGLQFLFEYFSETQRNKGNFPGRFSGRQFSNSRSEMNVSTLELGDSALYLCASSFQGPDTEAFFGQGTRLTVV.

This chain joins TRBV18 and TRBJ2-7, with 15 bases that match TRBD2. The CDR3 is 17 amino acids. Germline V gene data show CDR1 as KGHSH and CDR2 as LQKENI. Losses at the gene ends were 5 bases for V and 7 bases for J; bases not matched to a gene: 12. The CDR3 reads CASSTWTSGRVGYEQYF. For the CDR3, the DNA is TGTGCCAGCTCAACGTGGACTAGCGGGAGGGTTGGCTATGAGCAGTACTTC.

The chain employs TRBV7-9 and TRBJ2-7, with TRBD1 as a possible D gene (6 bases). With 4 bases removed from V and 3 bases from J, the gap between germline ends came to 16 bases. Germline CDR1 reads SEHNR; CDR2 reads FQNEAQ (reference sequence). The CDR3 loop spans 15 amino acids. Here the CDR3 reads CASSSPTGTLYEQYF. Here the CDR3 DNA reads TGTGCCAGCAGCTCACCTACCGGGACACTCTACGAGCAGTACTTC.